Following are 8 T cell receptor beta chains from one sample sequenced in a study of T cell repertoires in cytomegalovirus infection. MiXCR, applied by TCRdb to the reads, yields one record per CDR3 protein. The table records about 490,000 distinct CDR3 sequences, more than 15% of them present only once. The material sequenced was CD8+ T cells from PBMCs. The receptors were gathered from a human donor in good health (CMV status not recorded). Some clones in this sample may be carry-over from other donors' samples.

The gene calls are TRBV7-4 and TRBJ2-7; TRBD1 matches 9 bases. J was trimmed by 4 bases and V by 4 bases; bases with no gene match: 8. The germline V gene encodes CDR1 SGHVT and CDR2 SQSDAQ. The CDR3 runs to 15 residues. Here the CDR3 DNA reads TGTGCCAGCAGCTCCCGACAGGGGGTAGCATACGAGCAGTACTTC. It yields the protein CASSSRQGVAYEQYF. Variable domain in full (rest from reference TRBV7-4 and TRBJ2-7): GAGVSQSPRYKVAKRGRDVALRCDSISGHVTLYWYRQTLGQGSEVLTYSQSDAQRDKSGRPSGRFSAERPERSVSTLKIQRTEQGDSAVYLCASSSRQGVAYEQYFGPGTRLTVT.

The genes are TRBV15 and TRBJ2-1; 11 bases align to TRBD2. V trimming: 0 bases; J trimming: 4 bases; junction bases outside the gene matches: 8. CDR1 is LNHNV and CDR2 is YYDKDF in the germline V gene (reference sequence). This CDR3 contains 18 residues. CDR3 DNA: TGTGCCACCAGCAGAGATAAACTAGCGGGGGAGTTATACAATGAGCAGTTCTTC. Translating it yields CATSRDKLAGELYNEQFF.

This clonotype was counted many times. The V and J genes are TRBV4-2 and TRBJ2-1; maybe TRBD2 (5 bases). Trimming took off 4 bases at V and 1 base at J, with 11 bases between the two ends. The CDR3 covers 15 residues. Germline CDR1 is LGHNA and CDR2 is YNFKEQ. CDR3 in DNA: TGTGCCAGCAGCCGAGGACTGGGTTCCTACAATGAGCAGTTCTTC. Its translation: CASSRGLGSYNEQFF.

The V call is TRBV5-1, the J call TRBJ1-1, with 9 bases identical to TRBD1. Germline CDR1 reads SGHRS; CDR2 reads YFSETQ. This CDR3 has 16 amino acids. With V trimmed by 2 bases and J by 2 bases, 7 bases remained unmatched. CDR3: CASSFTGGPLNTEAFF. The CDR3, as DNA: TGCGCCAGCAGCTTTACAGGGGGCCCCTTAAACACTGAAGCTTTCTTT. Drawing the rest from reference TRBV5-1 and TRBJ1-1, the complete variable domain is KAGVTQTPRYLIKTRGQQVTLSCSPISGHRSVSWYQQTPGQGLQFLFEYFSETQRNKGNFPGRFSGRQFSNSRSEMNVSTLELGDSALYLCASSFTGGPLNTEAFFGQGTRLTVV.

The chain recombines TRBV5-4 with TRBJ2-3, with D tentatively TRBD2 (5 bases). Trimming left V 4 bases short and J 3 bases short, with 15 bases between. The CDR3 is made up of 15 amino acids. The germline CDR1 and CDR2 sequences are SGHNT and YYREEE (reference sequence). Written as DNA, the CDR3 is TGTGCCAGCAGCGGACTTCCCGACCAAACAGATACGCAGTATTTT. Amino acids: CASSGLPDQTDTQYF.

The V and J genes are TRBV7-6 and TRBJ1-2; weak D call: TRBD1 (6 bases). The V gene lost 0 bases and the J gene lost 4 bases, with 15 bases spanning the gap. The V gene's germline CDR1 is SGHVS and CDR2 FNYEAQ. The CDR3 loop spans 16 amino acids. CDR3 sequence reads: CASSLAAGDYGYGYTF. CDR3 sequence (DNA): TGTGCCAGCAGCTTAGCTGCAGGGGACTATGGCTATGGCTACACCTTC.

CDR3 residues: CATRDRGRPNYGYTF. Written as DNA, the CDR3 is TGTGCCACCCGGGACAGGGGACGACCCAACTATGGCTACACCTTC. This chain links TRBV27 with TRBJ1-2, with 10 positions matching TRBD1. CDR1 MNHEY and CDR2 SMNVEV come from the germline V gene (reference sequence). The CDR3 runs 15 residues. J was trimmed by 2 bases and V by 10 bases; bases with no gene match: 10.

This clonotype was seen repeatedly, ten times or more. The chain couples TRBV7-9 to TRBJ2-5; 8 nucleotides line up with TRBD1. The CDR3 covers 15 residues. The V segment lost 6 bases and the J segment 1 base; nucleotides outside the gene matches: 7. Germline lookup yields CDR1 SEHNR and CDR2 FQNEAQ (reference sequence). As DNA, the CDR3 is TGTGCCAGCAGTAGGACAGGGTCCGTCCAAGAGACCCAGTACTTC. Protein product: CASSRTGSVQETQYF.